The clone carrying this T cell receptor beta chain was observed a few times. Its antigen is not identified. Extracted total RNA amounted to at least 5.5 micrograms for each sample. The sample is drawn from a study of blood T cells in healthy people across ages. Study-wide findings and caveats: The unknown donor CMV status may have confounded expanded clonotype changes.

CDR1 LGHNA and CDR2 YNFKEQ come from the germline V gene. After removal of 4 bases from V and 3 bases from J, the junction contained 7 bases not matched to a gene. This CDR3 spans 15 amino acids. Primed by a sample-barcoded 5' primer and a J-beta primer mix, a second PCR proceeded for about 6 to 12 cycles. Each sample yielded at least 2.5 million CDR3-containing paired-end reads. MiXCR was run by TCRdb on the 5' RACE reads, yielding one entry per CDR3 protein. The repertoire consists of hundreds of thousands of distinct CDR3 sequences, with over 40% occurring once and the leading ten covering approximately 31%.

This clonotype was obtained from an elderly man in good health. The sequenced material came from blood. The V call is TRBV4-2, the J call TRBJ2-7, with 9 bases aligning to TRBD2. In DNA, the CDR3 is TGTGCCAGCAGCCGGGGAGTTAGCGGGAGCTACGAGCAGTACTTC. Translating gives CASSRGVSGSYEQYF.